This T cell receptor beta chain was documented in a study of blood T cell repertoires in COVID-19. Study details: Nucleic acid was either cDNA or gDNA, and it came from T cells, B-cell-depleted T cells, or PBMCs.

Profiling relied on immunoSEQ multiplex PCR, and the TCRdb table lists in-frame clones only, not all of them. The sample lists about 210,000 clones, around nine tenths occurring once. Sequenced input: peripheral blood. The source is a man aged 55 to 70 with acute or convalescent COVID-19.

The CDR3 DNA sequence: TGTGCCAGCAGCTTAACGGGAGGCAGCCAAGAGACCCAGTACTTC. Its translation is CASSLTGGSQETQYF. This rearrangement joins TRBV7-3 to TRBJ2-5, with TRBD2 as a possible D gene (6 bases). This CDR3 contains 15 residues. V lost 0 bases, J lost 1 base, and 9 bases lay in between. Germline CDR1 and CDR2: SGHTA and FQGTGA.